Below, 8 T cell receptor beta chains from the same sample are listed, as sequenced in a study of early T cells in non-severe SARS-CoV-2 infection. TCRdb re-derived calls from the 5' RACE reads in MiXCR, one entry per CDR3 protein. The sample has fewer than 130,000 distinct CDR3 sequences, 10% to 15% seen once. The source material was whole blood, sampled at baseline. The receptor set was obtained from an adult who was a healthcare worker with PCR-confirmed SARS-CoV-2 infection or an uninfected control (not recorded which).

The J gene is TRBJ2-1, the V gene TRBV2; maybe TRBD1 (5 bases). Trimming cost V 4 bases and J 9 bases, with 13 bases left between them. The CDR3 loop spans 13 amino acids. Germline CDR1 is SNHLY and CDR2 is FYNNEI. The CDR3 sequence: CASSVQVIGEQFF. Written as DNA, the CDR3 is TGTGCCAGCAGTGTACAGGTTATCGGTGAGCAGTTCTTC. Filled out from reference TRBV2 and TRBJ2-1, the complete variable domain reads EPEVTQTPSHQVTQMGQEVILRCVPISNHLYFYWYRQILGQKVEFLVSFYNNEISEKSEIFDDQFSVERPDGSNFTLKIRSTKLEDSAMYFCASSVQVIGEQFFGPGTRLTVL.

This clonotype has just a few counts. The V gene is TRBV12-3 or TRBV12-4, the J gene TRBJ1-1; 7 positions match TRBD1. The CDR3 is 14 residues long. V lost 6 bases to trimming and J lost 4 bases; unmatched junction nucleotides: 8. For the CDR3, the DNA is TGTGCCAGCAGCACCCGGGCAGGGGGCACTGAAGCTTTCTTT. Translating gives CASSTRAGGTEAFF.

The CDR3 DNA sequence: TGTGCCAGCAGTCCTCAGGACAGGGCGCGGGCCTACGAGCAGTACTTC. This codes for CASSPQDRARAYEQYF. This chain joins TRBV6-6 and TRBJ2-7, with 8 positions matching TRBD1. The germline gives CDR1 MNHNY, CDR2 SVGAGI (reference sequence). This CDR3 has 16 amino acids. V was clipped by 5 bases and J by 2 bases; unmatched bases: 11.

This clonotype was counted a few times. The rearrangement uses TRBV20-1 and TRBJ1-5; TRBD1 aligns across 7 bases. The CDR3 length is 14 residues. Germline-derived CDR1 and CDR2 are DFQATT and SNEGSKA (reference sequence). V lost 5 bases and J lost 0; bases outside the gene matches: 4. The CDR3 is CSAGDSNSNQPQHF. The CDR3, as DNA: TGCAGTGCTGGGGACAGCAATAGCAATCAGCCCCAGCATTTT.

This clonotype was counted only a few times. The chain uses TRBV11-2 and TRBJ2-1; 11 positions agree with TRBD2. CDR1 and CDR2 (germline): SGHAT, FQNNGV. CDR3 length: 16 residues. The V segment lost 5 bases and the J segment 8 bases; nucleotides outside the gene matches: 11. The CDR3 coding sequence is TGTGCCAGCAGCATTCTAGCGGGAGGCCCCACGGATGAGCAGTTCTTC. It specifies CASSILAGGPTDEQFF.

V usage is TRBV5-4 and J usage is TRBJ2-3; 10 nucleotides line up with TRBD2. This CDR3 comprises 17 residues. The V gene end was trimmed by 4 bases and the J gene end by 6 bases; junction bases not matched to a gene: 14. Per germline, CDR1 SGHNT and CDR2 YYREEE (reference sequence). CDR3: CASSLRTSGQLRDTQYF. CDR3 sequence (DNA): TGTGCCAGCAGCCTTCGGACTAGCGGACAGTTAAGGGATACGCAGTATTTT.

The chain's CDR3 is CSVKAGFNEKLFF. The CDR3 DNA reads TGCAGCGTCAAGGCGGGGTTTAATGAAAAACTGTTTTTT. The chain carries TRBV29-1 and TRBJ1-4, with unresolved D. This CDR3 has 13 residues. V lost 6 bases and J lost 4, with 12 bases in between. Germline values: CDR1 SQVTM, CDR2 ANQGSEA.

The V and J genes are TRBV7-2 and TRBJ2-3, with D tentatively TRBD1 or TRBD2 (7 bases each). Germline CDR1 and CDR2: SGHTA and FQGNSA. The CDR3 runs 15 residues. V lost 7 bases and J lost 4, with 18 bases in between. The CDR3 sequence: CASTPGGAGADTQYF. Written as DNA, the CDR3 is TGTGCCAGCACCCCAGGGGGGGCAGGGGCAGATACGCAGTATTTT.